Following are 2 T cell receptor beta chains from one sample sequenced in a study of blood T cell repertoires in COVID-19. Generated by immunoSEQ multiplex PCR, the TCRdb table keeps only in-frame clones and is missing some. This sample has approximately 65,000 clones, with about nine tenths found just once. Specimen: peripheral blood. Receptor source: a woman younger than 35 with acute or convalescent COVID-19.

The chain has TRBV18 and TRBJ2-1, with 7 bases that match TRBD1. The J segment lost 8 bases and the V segment lost 4 bases, leaving 11 bases of the junction unmatched. The germline gives CDR1 KGHSH, CDR2 LQKENI. This CDR3 has 15 amino acids. For the CDR3, the DNA is TGTGCCAGCTCACGTGACAGGGCAGTTAACGATGAGCAGTTCTTC. It codes for CASSRDRAVNDEQFF.

This chain connects TRBV29-1 to TRBJ2-7; 10 nucleotides match TRBD1. CDR1 SQVTM and CDR2 ANQGSEA come from the germline V gene. The CDR3 length is 15 residues. Unmatched junction bases numbered 11, after V lost 5 bases and J lost 4 bases. CDR3 sequence: CSVTRRDRGKYEQYF. The CDR3 DNA reads TGCAGCGTTACCCGCCGGGACAGGGGCAAGTACGAGCAGTACTTC.